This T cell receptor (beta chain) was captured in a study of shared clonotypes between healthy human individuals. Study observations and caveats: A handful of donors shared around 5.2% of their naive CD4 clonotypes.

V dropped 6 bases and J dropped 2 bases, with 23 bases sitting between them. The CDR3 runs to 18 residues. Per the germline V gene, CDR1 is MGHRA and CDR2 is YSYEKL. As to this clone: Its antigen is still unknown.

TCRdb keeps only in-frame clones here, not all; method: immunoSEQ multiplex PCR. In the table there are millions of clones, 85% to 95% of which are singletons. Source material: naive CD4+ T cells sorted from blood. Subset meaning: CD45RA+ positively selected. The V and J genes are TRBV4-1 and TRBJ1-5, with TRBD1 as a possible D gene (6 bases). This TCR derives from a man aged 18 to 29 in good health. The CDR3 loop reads CASRREQGGTEGNQPQHF. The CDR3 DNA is TGCGCCAGCAGACGAGAACAGGGTGGTACAGAGGGCAATCAGCCCCAGCATTTT.